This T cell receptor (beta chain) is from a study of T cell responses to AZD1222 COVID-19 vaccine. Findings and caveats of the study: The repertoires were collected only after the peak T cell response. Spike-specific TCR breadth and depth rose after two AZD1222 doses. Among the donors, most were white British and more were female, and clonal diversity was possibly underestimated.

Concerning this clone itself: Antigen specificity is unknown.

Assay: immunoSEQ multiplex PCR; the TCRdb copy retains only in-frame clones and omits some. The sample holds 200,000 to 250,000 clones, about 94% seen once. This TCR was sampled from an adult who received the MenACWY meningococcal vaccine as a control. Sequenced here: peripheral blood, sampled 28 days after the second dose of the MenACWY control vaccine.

The CDR3 here is CASSPDRVPVHEQYF. CDR3 nucleotide sequence: TGTGCCAGCAGCCCCGACAGGGTACCGGTCCACGAGCAGTACTTC. This chain uses TRBV5-6 with TRBJ2-7, with 7 bases identical to TRBD1. Per germline, CDR1 SGHDT and CDR2 YYEEEE. Trimming at V came to 4 bases and at J to 5 bases, leaving 12 bases not matched to a gene. The CDR3 totals 15 residues.